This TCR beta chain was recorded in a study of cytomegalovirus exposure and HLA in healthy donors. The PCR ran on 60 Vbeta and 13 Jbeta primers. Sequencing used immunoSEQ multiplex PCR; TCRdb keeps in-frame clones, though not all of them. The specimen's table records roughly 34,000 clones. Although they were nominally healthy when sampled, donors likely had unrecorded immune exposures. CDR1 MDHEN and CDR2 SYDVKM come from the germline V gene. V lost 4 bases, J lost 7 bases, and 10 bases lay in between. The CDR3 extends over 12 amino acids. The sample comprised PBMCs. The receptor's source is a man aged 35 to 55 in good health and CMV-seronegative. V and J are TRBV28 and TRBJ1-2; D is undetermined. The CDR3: CASSSVTGGYTF. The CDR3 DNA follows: TGTGCCAGCAGTTCCGTAACGGGTGGCTACACCTTC.